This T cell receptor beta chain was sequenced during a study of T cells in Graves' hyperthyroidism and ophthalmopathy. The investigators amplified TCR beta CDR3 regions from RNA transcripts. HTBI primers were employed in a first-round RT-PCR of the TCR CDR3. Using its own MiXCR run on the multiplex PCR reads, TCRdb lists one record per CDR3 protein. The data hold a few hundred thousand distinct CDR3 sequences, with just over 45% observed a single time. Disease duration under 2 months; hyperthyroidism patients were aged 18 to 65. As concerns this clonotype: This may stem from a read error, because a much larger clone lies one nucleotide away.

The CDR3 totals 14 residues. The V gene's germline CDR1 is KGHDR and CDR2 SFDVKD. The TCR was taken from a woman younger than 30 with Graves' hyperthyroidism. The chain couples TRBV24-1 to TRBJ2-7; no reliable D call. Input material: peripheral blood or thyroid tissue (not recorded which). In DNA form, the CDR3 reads TGTACCACCAGTGAGGACGGATCCGAGCTCGAGCAGTACTTC. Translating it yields CTTSEDGSELEQYF.